This T cell receptor (beta chain) was profiled in a study of cytomegalovirus exposure and HLA in healthy donors. Recording of this donor's CMV serostatus was not done. The V segment lost 1 base and the J segment 7 bases; nucleotides outside the gene matches: 9. The CDR3 runs to 15 residues. Germline-derived CDR1 and CDR2 are SGHNT and YYREEE (reference sequence). In the PCR, 60 Vbeta and 13 Jbeta primers were used. Generated by immunoSEQ multiplex PCR, the TCRdb table keeps only in-frame clones and is missing some. The table shows about 140,000 clones, with about four fifths occurring only once. The sequenced sample was PBMCs. This TCR was sampled from a man under 40 in good health. The chain is built from TRBV5-4 and TRBJ2-3, with 7 bases that match TRBD1. CDR3 sequence reads: CASSLRGRVGNTQYF. DNA for the CDR3: TGTGCCAGCAGCTTGAGGGGGCGCGTGGGAAATACGCAGTATTTT.